The 22 T cell receptor beta chains listed next were all sequenced from one sample in a study of OX40 agonist ivuxolimab in advanced cancers. Libraries were prepared through the immunoSEQ multiplex PCR assay. The source is immuneACCESS, and TCRdb retained only in-frame sequences with V and J called. Part of the clones is not carried over; for the studies checked, unresolved V genes explain less than half of this, and the remainder is unexplained. A total of approximately 90,000 clones appear in this sample, approximately 92% of them only once. The ten largest clonotypes hold under 0.4% of the sample. The specimen comprised CD4+ or CD8+ T cells sorted from blood, sampled in a trial of the OX40 agonist ivuxolimab. These receptors all stem from an adult with an advanced solid tumor such as melanoma, head and neck, liver or kidney cancer.

This chain uses TRBV20-1 with TRBJ1-1; 7 bases match TRBD1. CDR1 and CDR2 from the germline V gene are DFQATT and SNEGSKA (reference sequence). Germline trimming cut 8 bases from V and 10 bases from J; bases unmatched to any gene: 4. CDR3 length: 9 amino acids. The CDR3 region has the DNA TGCAGTAATGACAGGGTAGCTTTCTTT. This encodes CSNDRVAFF.

This chain's CDR3 is CASSRTASNQPQHF. As DNA, the CDR3 is TGTGCCAGCAGCCGGACAGCGAGCAATCAGCCCCAGCATTTT. This chain joins TRBV21-1 and TRBJ1-5; TRBD1 reflects the table's D call only, with no check against the DNA. TRBV21-1 corresponds to a pseudogene. This CDR3 contains 14 residues.

V usage is TRBV5-4 and J usage is TRBJ2-7, with 8 bases fitting TRBD1. V trimming: 4 bases; J trimming: 6 bases; junction bases outside the gene matches: 12. CDR1 is SGHNT, CDR2 YYREEE, per germline (reference sequence). This CDR3 contains 15 residues. CDR3 sequence reads: CASSPPGQGSLEQYF. DNA of the CDR3: TGTGCCAGCAGCCCGCCAGGACAGGGCTCGCTCGAGCAGTACTTC.

This chain joins TRBV10-1 and TRBJ1-2, with TRBD1 as a possible D gene (6 bases). V was clipped by 10 bases and J by 2 bases, with 17 bases between them. The CDR3 length is 14 residues. The germline V gene has CDR1 WNHNN and CDR2 SYGVQD (reference sequence). The CDR3 DNA is TGCGCCAAAAAGTCAGGGGCGAGGAACTATGGCTACACCTTC. Translation gives CAKKSGARNYGYTF.

The rearrangement uses TRBV7-9 and TRBJ1-5, with 7 bases that match TRBD1. Looked up from germline, CDR1 is SEHNR and CDR2 is FQNEAQ (reference sequence). V lost 6 bases and J lost 2; bases outside the gene matches: 7. This CDR3 comprises 15 residues. The CDR3 nucleotides are TGTGCCAGCAGTTCCGACAGGGAGGGCAATCAGCCCCAGCATTTT. Translation gives CASSSDREGNQPQHF.

The chain uses TRBV11-2 and TRBJ1-3, with 12 nucleotides matching TRBD1. After removal of 5 bases from V and 4 bases from J, the junction contained 3 bases not matched to a gene. CDR1 SGHAT and CDR2 FQNNGV come from the germline V gene. This CDR3 is 15 amino acids long. CDR3 coding DNA: TGTGCCAGCAGCCCCGGGACAGGGGGCGGAAACACCATATATTTT. Encoded protein: CASSPGTGGGNTIYF.

The V call is TRBV27, the J call TRBJ1-5, with D possibly TRBD1 on 6 matching bases. Germline CDR1 reads MNHEY; CDR2 reads SMNVEV (reference sequence). The CDR3 is 16 residues long. Trimming took off 7 bases at V and 6 bases at J, with 22 bases between the two ends. The CDR3 protein is CASTSFTQGGTQPQHF. CDR3 coding DNA: TGTGCCAGCACCTCCTTTACACAGGGTGGTACTCAGCCCCAGCATTTT.

The V call is TRBV11-1, the J call TRBJ2-7, with D unclear. Trimming stripped 1 base from V and 6 bases from J, with 13 bases between. Germline loops: CDR1 SGHAT, CDR2 FQDESV (reference sequence). The CDR3 is made up of 14 amino acids. As DNA, the CDR3 is TGTGCCAGCAGCTTAGGGTTCCAATCGGGCGAGCAGTACTTC. Amino acid sequence: CASSLGFQSGEQYF.

As DNA, the CDR3 is TGTGCCAGCAGCTTGGCCGGGGTTCACACCGGGGAGCTGTTTTTT. Encoded protein: CASSLAGVHTGELFF. J is TRBJ2-2 and V is TRBV5-6, with D possibly being TRBD2 (5 bases). Looked up from germline, CDR1 is SGHDT and CDR2 is YYEEEE. This CDR3 is built from 15 residues. The V gene lost 0 bases and the J gene lost 3 bases, with 9 bases spanning the gap.

V usage is TRBV4-3 and J usage is TRBJ2-7; a weak D match, TRBD1 (6 bases). CDR1 is LGHNA, CDR2 YSLEER, per germline. V was pared by 0 bases and J by 3 bases, with 12 bases between. The CDR3 is made up of 15 amino acids. CDR3 DNA sequence: TGCGCCAGCAGCCAAGAACCGGCCAGGGGCTACGAGCAGTACTTC. It codes for CASSQEPARGYEQYF.

The chain employs TRBV28 and TRBJ2-3; 8 bases are a match to TRBD1. The CDR3 loop spans 18 amino acids. The germline V gene encodes CDR1 MDHEN and CDR2 SYDVKM. V lost 4 bases to trimming and J lost 2 bases; unmatched junction nucleotides: 14. CDR3 sequence: CASSSPVRTGRFTDTQYF. The DNA for the CDR3 is TGTGCCAGCAGTTCCCCCGTCCGGACAGGGAGGTTCACAGATACGCAGTATTTT.

This chain connects TRBV5-4 to TRBJ2-7; D might be TRBD2 (5 bases). Per germline, CDR1 SGHNT and CDR2 YYREEE (reference sequence). Between the trimmed V and J ends, which lost 4 bases and 7 bases, there was a span of 21 bases. The CDR3 covers 15 residues. This CDR3 reads CASSGGGPLPGEQYF. CDR3 sequence (DNA): TGTGCCAGCAGCGGAGGCGGGCCCCTACCGGGGGAGCAGTACTTC. The full variable domain, in which reference TRBV5-4 and TRBJ2-7 provide the parts outside the CDR3, is ETGVTQSPTHLIKTRGQQVTLRCSSQSGHNTVSWYQQALGQGPQFIFQYYREEENGRGNFPPRFSGLQFPNYSSELNVNALELDDSALYLCASSGGGPLPGEQYFGPGTRLTVT.

The chain joins TRBV11-2 to TRBJ2-5; no clear D gene. Between the trimmed V and J ends, which lost 2 bases and 5 bases, there was a span of 3 bases. The germline V gene has CDR1 SGHAT and CDR2 FQNNGV. The CDR3 extends over 11 amino acids. CDR3 residues: CASSLTETQYF. In DNA form, the CDR3 reads TGTGCCAGCAGCTTAACCGAGACCCAGTACTTC. Variable domain in full (rest from reference TRBV11-2 and TRBJ2-5): EAGVAQSPRYKIIEKRQSVAFWCNPISGHATLYWYQQILGQGPKLLIQFQNNGVVDDSQLPKDRFSAERLKGVDSTLKIQPAKLEDSAVYLCASSLTETQYFGPGTRLLVL.

The rearrangement links TRBV6-1 to TRBJ1-5; 8 bases fit TRBD1. V gave up 8 bases and J gave up 5 bases; unmatched junction bases: 5. Germline V gene lookup returns CDR1 MNHNS and CDR2 SASEGT. This CDR3 contains 13 residues. The CDR3 region is CASGGQDHQPQHF. The CDR3 DNA is TGTGCCAGCGGGGGACAGGATCATCAGCCCCAGCATTTT.

This rearrangement joins TRBV15 to TRBJ2-3; 9 bases align to TRBD2. CDR1 and CDR2 (germline): LNHNV, YYDKDF (reference sequence). After removal of 9 bases from V and 5 bases from J, the junction contained 9 bases not matched to a gene. The CDR3 consists of 14 residues. The CDR3 region is CATGLAGQGDTQYF. The CDR3 nucleotides are TGTGCCACGGGCCTAGCGGGGCAGGGAGATACGCAGTATTTT.

The CDR3 loop reads CASSPDGGNQPQHF. CDR3 DNA: TGTGCCAGCAGTCCAGACGGGGGCAATCAGCCCCAGCATTTT. The chain couples TRBV7-3 to TRBJ1-5; D is unclear. V lost 6 bases and J lost 2, with 11 bases in between. CDR1 and CDR2 (germline): SGHTA, FQGTGA. The CDR3 totals 14 residues.

Comment on this clone: This specimen includes other DNA sequences encoding the same CDR3. Here the CDR3 DNA reads TGTGCCAGCAGCTTAGGTACAGGGTTCTACGAGCAGTACTTC. It codes for CASSLGTGFYEQYF. The chain joins TRBV7-2 to TRBJ2-7, with a weak D call TRBD1 (6 bases). V was cut by 1 base and J by 3 bases, with 10 bases left in between. Per the germline V gene, CDR1 is SGHTA and CDR2 is FQGNSA. This CDR3 contains 14 residues.

The rearrangement uses TRBV7-9 and TRBJ2-7; TRBD1 or TRBD2 may be the D gene (5 bases each). The V and J ends lost 5 bases and 5 bases respectively, with 16 bases between them. Germline V gene lookup returns CDR1 SEHNR and CDR2 FQNEAQ (reference sequence). The CDR3 runs to 14 residues. The CDR3, as DNA: TGTGCCAGCAGCAGCTTCCTAGGGACCAACGAGCAGTACTTC. Amino acids: CASSSFLGTNEQYF.

V gene TRBV30 combines with J gene TRBJ2-7, with a possible D match to TRBD2 (5 bases). The CDR3 is 12 amino acids. V was trimmed by 3 bases and J by 1 base, leaving 7 bases between them. Per the germline V gene, CDR1 is GTSNPN and CDR2 is SVGIG (reference sequence). As DNA, the CDR3 is TGTGCCTGGAGGGAGGATTCCTACGAGCAGTACTTC. It is translated as CAWREDSYEQYF.

This rearrangement joins TRBV20-1 to TRBJ2-7; no clear D gene. Germline V lookup: CDR1 DFQATT, CDR2 SNEGSKA (reference sequence). The CDR3 has 11 residues. The V gene lost 3 bases and the J gene lost 5 bases, with 8 bases spanning the gap. CDR3 nucleotides: TGCAGTGCTAGGAAGGCTGACGAGCAGTACTTC. It is translated as CSARKADEQYF.

V usage is TRBV5-1 and J usage is TRBJ2-3; 7 nucleotides match TRBD1. Germline V gene lookup returns CDR1 SGHRS and CDR2 YFSETQ. V shed 3 bases, J shed 0 bases, and the junction held 7 bases outside the gene matches. The CDR3 length is 16 residues. DNA for the CDR3: TGCGCCAGCAGCTCGGGACAGATGATTAGCACAGATACGCAGTATTTT. Protein sequence: CASSSGQMISTDTQYF.

V gene TRBV7-2 combines with J gene TRBJ2-1; D is unresolved. Trimming took off 6 bases at V and 4 bases at J, with 7 bases between the two ends. The CDR3 totals 12 residues. Germline V lookup: CDR1 SGHTA, CDR2 FQGNSA. The CDR3 here is CASSIDYNEQFF. Here the CDR3 DNA reads TGTGCCAGCAGTATTGATTACAATGAGCAGTTCTTC. Based on the CDR3 plus reference TRBV7-2 and TRBJ2-1, the full variable domain is GAGVSQSPSNKVTEKGKDVELRCDPISGHTALYWYRQSLGQGLEFLIYFQGNSAPDKSGLPSDRFSAERTGGSVSTLTIQRTQQEDSAVYLCASSIDYNEQFFGPGTRLTVL.